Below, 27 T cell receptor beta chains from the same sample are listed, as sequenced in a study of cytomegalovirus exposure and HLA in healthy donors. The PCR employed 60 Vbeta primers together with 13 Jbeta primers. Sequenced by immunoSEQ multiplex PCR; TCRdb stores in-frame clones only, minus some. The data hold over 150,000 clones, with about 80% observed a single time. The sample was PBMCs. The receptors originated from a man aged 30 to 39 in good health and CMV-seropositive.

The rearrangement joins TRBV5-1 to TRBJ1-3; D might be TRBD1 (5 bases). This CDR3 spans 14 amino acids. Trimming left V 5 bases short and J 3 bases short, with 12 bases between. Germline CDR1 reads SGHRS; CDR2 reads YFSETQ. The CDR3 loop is CASSERGNGNTIYF. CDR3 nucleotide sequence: TGCGCCAGCAGTGAGCGGGGGAATGGAAACACCATATATTTT.

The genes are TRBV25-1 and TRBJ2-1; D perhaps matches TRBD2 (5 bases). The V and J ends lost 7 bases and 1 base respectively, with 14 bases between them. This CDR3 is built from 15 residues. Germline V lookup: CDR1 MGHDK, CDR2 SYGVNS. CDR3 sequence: CASTGWPLSYNEQFF. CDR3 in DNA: TGTGCCAGCACGGGGTGGCCCCTTTCCTACAATGAGCAGTTCTTC. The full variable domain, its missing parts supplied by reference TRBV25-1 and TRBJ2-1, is EADIYQTPRYLVIGTGKKITLECSQTMGHDKMYWYQQDPGMELHLIHYSYGVNSTEKGDLSSESTVSRIRTEHFPLTLESARPSHTSQYLCASTGWPLSYNEQFFGPGTRLTVL.

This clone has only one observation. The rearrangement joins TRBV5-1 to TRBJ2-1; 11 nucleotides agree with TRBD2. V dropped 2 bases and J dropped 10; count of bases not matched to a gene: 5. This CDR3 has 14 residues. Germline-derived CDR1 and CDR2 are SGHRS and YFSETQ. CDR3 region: CASSFSGRGWEQFF. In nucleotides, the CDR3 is TGCGCCAGCAGCTTTAGCGGGAGGGGATGGGAGCAGTTCTTC.

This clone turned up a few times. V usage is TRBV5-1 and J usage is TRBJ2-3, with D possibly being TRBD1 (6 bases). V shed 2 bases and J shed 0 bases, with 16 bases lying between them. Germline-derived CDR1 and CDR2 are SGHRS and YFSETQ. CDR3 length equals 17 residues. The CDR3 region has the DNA TGCGCCAGCAGCTTAAGTCACAGGGCTACTAGCACAGATACGCAGTATTTT. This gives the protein CASSLSHRATSTDTQYF.

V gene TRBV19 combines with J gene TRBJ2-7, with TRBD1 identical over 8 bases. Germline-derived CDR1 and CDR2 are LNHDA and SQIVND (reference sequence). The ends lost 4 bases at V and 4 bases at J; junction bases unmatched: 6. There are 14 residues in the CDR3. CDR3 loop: CASSKDRAWYEQYF. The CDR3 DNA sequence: TGTGCCAGTAGTAAGGACAGGGCGTGGTACGAGCAGTACTTC.

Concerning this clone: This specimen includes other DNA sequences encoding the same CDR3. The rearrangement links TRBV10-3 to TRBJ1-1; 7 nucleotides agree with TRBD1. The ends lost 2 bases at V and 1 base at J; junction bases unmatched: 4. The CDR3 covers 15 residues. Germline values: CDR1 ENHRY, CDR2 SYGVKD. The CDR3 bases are TGTGCCATCAGTGAGACCCGGACAGGGAACACTGAAGCTTTCTTT. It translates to CAISETRTGNTEAFF.

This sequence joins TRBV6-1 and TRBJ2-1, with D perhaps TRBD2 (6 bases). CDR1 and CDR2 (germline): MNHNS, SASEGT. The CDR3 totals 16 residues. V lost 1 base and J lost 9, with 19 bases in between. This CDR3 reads CASSEVSSGAYSEQFF. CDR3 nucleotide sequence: TGTGCCAGCAGTGAAGTTAGTAGCGGAGCGTATAGTGAGCAGTTCTTC.

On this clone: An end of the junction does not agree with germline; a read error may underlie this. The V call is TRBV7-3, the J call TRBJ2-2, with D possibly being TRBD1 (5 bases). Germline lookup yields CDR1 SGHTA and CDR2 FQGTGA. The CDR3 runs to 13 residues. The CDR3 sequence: CVSSSPGTGELFF. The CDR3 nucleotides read TGTGTCAGCAGCTCACCAGGGACCGGGGAGCTGTTTTTT.

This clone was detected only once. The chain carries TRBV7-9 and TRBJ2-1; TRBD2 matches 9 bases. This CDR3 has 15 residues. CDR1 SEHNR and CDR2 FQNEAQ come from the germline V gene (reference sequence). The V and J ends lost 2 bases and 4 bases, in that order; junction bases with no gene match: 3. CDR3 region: CASSLMAGGYNEQFF. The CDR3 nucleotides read TGTGCCAGCAGCTTAATGGCGGGAGGGTACAATGAGCAGTTCTTC.

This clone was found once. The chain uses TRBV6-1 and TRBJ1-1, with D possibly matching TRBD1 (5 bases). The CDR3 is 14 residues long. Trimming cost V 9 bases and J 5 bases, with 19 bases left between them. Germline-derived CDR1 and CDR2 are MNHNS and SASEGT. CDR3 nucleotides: TGTGCCAGTCACCGGGGGAGGGGATGGACTGAAGCTTTCTTT. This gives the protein CASHRGRGWTEAFF.

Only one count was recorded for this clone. In DNA form, the CDR3 reads TGTGCCAGCAGCTTAGGGACAGGGGGACCGTCAGATACGCAGTATTTT. The encoded protein is CASSLGTGGPSDTQYF. The chain joins TRBV7-6 to TRBJ2-3; 10 nucleotides agree with TRBD1. The J segment lost 4 bases and the V segment lost 1 base, leaving 5 bases of the junction unmatched. This CDR3 comprises 16 residues. From germline, CDR1 is SGHVS and CDR2 FNYEAQ. Drawing the rest from reference TRBV7-6 and TRBJ2-3, the complete variable domain is GAGVSQSPRYKVTKRGQDVALRCDPISGHVSLYWYRQALGQGPEFLTYFNYEAQQDKSGLPNDRFSAERPEGSISTLTIQRTEQRDSAMYRCASSLGTGGPSDTQYFGPGTRLTVL.

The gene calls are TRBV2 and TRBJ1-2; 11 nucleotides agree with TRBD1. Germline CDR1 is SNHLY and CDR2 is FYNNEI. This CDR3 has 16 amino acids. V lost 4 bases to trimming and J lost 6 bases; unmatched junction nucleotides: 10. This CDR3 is CASSAEAGQGGHGYTF. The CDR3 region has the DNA TGTGCCAGCAGTGCTGAGGCGGGACAGGGGGGGCATGGCTACACCTTC.

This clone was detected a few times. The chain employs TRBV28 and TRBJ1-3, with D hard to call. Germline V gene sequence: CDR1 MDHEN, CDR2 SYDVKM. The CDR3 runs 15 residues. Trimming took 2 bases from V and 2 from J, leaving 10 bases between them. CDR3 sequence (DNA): TGTGCCAGCAGTTTAGTCAGGCTCACTGGAAACACCATATATTTT. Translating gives CASSLVRLTGNTIYF. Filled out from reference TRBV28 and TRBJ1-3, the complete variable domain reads DVKVTQSSRYLVKRTGEKVFLECVQDMDHENMFWYRQDPGLGLRLIYFSYDVKMKEKGDIPEGYSVSREKKERFSLILESASTNQTSMYLCASSLVRLTGNTIYFGEGSWLTVV.

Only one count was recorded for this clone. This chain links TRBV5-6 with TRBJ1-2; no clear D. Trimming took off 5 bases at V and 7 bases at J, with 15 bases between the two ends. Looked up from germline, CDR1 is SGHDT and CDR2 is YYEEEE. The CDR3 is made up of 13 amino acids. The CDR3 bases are TGTGCCAGCAGAATTCACCGGGAGGGTGGCTACACCTTC. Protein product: CASRIHREGGYTF. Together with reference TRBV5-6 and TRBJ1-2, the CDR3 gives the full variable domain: DAGVTQSPTHLIKTRGQQVTLRCSPKSGHDTVSWYQQALGQGPQFIFQYYEEEERQRGNFPDRFSGHQFPNYSSELNVNALLLGDSALYLCASRIHREGGYTFGSGTRLTVV.

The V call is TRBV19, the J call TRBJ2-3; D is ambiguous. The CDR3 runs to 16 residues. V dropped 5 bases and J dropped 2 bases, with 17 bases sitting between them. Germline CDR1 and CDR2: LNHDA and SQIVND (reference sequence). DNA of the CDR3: TGTGCCAGTAGTCCAACCCCGCGGCAGCCCACAGATACGCAGTATTTT. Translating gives CASSPTPRQPTDTQYF.

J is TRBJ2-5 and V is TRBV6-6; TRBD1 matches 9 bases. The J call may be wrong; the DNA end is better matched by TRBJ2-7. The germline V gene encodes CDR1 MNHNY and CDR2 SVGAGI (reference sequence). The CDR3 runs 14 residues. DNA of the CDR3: TGTGCCAGCAGCCCACAGGACAGGGGCGACGAGCAGTACTTC. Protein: CASSPQDRGDEQYF.

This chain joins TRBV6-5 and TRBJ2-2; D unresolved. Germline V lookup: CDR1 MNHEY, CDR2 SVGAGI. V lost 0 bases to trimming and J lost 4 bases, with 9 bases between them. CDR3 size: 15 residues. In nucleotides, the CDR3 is TGTGCCAGCAGTTACTCTCTGCGGTTCACCGGGGAGCTGTTTTTT. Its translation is CASSYSLRFTGELFF.

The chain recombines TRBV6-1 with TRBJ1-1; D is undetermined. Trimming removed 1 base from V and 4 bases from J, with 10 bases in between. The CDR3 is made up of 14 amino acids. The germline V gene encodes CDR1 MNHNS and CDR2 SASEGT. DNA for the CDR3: TGTGCCAGCAGTGAAGATCAGGTGCTCACTGAAGCTTTCTTT. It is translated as CASSEDQVLTEAFF.

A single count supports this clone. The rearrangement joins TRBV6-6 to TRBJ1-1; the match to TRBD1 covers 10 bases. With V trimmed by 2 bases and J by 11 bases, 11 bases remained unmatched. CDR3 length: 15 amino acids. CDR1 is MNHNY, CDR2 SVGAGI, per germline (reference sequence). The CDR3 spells CASSYLGTGAVRAFF. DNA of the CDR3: TGTGCCAGCAGTTACCTAGGGACAGGGGCGGTACGGGCTTTCTTT.

The DNA for the CDR3 is TGTGCCAGCAGCTCCAGGGATTCTGGGGCCAACGTCCTGACTTTC. Protein product: CASSSRDSGANVLTF. This chain connects TRBV13 to TRBJ2-6; D is possibly TRBD1 (5 bases). The CDR3 totals 15 residues. Trimming shortened V by 4 bases and J by 1 base, and 8 bases separated the two germline ends. CDR1 is PRHDT and CDR2 is FYEKMQ in the germline V gene (reference sequence). Combining the CDR3 with reference TRBV13 and TRBJ2-6 gives the whole variable domain AAGVIQSPRHLIKEKRETATLKCYPIPRHDTVYWYQQGPGQDPQFLISFYEKMQSDKGSIPDRFSAQQFSDYHSELNMSSLELGDSALYFCASSSRDSGANVLTFGAGSRLTVL.

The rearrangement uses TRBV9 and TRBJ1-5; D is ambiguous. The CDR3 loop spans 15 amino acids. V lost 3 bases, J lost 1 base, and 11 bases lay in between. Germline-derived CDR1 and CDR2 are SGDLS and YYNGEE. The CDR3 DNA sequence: TGTGCCAGCAGCGCAGGTGTACAGAGCAATCAGCCCCAGCATTTT. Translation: CASSAGVQSNQPQHF.

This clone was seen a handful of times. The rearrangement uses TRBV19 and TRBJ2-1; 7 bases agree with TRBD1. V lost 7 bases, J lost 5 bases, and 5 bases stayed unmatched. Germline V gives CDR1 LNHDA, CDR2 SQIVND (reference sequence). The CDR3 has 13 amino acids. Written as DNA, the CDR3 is TGTGCCAGTACCACAGGGACAGACAATGAGCAGTTCTTC. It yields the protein CASTTGTDNEQFF.

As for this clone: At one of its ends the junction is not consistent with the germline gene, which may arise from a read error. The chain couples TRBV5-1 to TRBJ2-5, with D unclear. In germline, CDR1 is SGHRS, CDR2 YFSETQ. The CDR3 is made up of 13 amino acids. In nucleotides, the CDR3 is TGTGCCAGCAGCCAAGCTCTTCGGGAGACCCAGTACTTC. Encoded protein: CASSQALRETQYF.

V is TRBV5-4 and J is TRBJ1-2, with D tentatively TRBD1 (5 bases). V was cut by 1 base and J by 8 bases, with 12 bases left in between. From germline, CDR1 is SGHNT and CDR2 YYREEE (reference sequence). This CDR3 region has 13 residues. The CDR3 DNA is TGTGCCAGCAGCTTGCCAGGGTTCTCCGGCTACACCTTC. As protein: CASSLPGFSGYTF.

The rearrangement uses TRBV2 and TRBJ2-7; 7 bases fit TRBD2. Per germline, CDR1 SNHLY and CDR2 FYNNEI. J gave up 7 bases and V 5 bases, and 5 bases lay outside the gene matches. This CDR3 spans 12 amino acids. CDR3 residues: CASSPQREEQYF. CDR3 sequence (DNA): TGTGCCAGCAGTCCCCAGCGGGAAGAGCAGTACTTC. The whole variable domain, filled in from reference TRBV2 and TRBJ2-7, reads EPEVTQTPSHQVTQMGQEVILRCVPISNHLYFYWYRQILGQKVEFLVSFYNNEISEKSEIFDDQFSVERPDGSNFTLKIRSTKLEDSAMYFCASSPQREEQYFGPGTRLTVT.

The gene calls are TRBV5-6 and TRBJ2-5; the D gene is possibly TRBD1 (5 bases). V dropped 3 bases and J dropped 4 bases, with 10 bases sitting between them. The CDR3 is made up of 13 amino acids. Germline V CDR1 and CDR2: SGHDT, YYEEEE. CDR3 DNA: TGTGCCAGCAGCTCCTCAGGGTCAGAGACCCAGTACTTC. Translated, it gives CASSSSGSETQYF.

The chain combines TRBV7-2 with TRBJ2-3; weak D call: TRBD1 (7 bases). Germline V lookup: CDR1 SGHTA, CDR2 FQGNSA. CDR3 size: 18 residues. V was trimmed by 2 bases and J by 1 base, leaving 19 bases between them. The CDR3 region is CASSLQGGVGGRTDTQYF. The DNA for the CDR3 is TGTGCCAGCAGCTTACAGGGGGGCGTGGGGGGCCGCACAGATACGCAGTATTTT.